This T cell receptor beta chain was documented in a study of blood T cell repertoires in COVID-19 (dated by TCRdb to the early 2020s). Describing the broader study: Collaborator samples came from the United States, Italy and Spain and covered acute and convalescent phases of COVID-19. Where available, HLA class I and class II types were taken from metadata supplied by the sample provider and were not determined by assay-based typing. The material from the prospective study consisted of cDNA or gDNA derived from T cells, B-cell-depleted T cells, or PBMCs. The dataset comprised deeply sampled blood TCRbeta repertoires from subjects exposed to, actively infected with, or recovered from COVID-19. Nearly every sample came with metadata listing a de-identified subject ID, COVID-19 status, age in years and sex. The samples were drawn from the first 160 participants of the ongoing ImmuneRACE study and from 950 to 1,500 subjects provided by 6 global collaborators. A freely available public database, intended as a resource for researchers studying the immune response to SARS-CoV-2, is where the repertoires were released. General conclusions and limits of the study: Clinical and demographic metadata were provided uncurated, with the amount varying by source and participant.

The collaborating institutions used their own protocols to collect whole blood in K2EDTA tubes. For TCRbeta analysis, collaborators shipped samples in one of three forms: frozen whole blood, isolated PBMCs, or DNA extracted from either of those sample types. As for this clone: It lacks a known antigen. Base quality data are lacking; no much larger clone is found one base away.

V lost 3 bases and J lost 0 bases; the stretch between them is 9 bases long. As encoded in the germline V gene, CDR1 is SNHLY while CDR2 is FYNNEI. Including cysteine and phenylalanine, the CDR3 has 15 amino acids. The kept DNA is CDR3 alone, 45 bases in frame from the first base. TCRbeta CDR3 regions were amplified from genomic DNA using the immunoSEQ Assay, a bias-controlled multiplex PCR. In the original analysis: The number of nucleated cells in each sample was estimated from the amplification of reference gene primers within the assay. To quantify the absolute abundance of each unique TCRbeta CDR3 rearrangement, sequence reads were collapsed and filtered. For each sample, productive Simpson clonality was calculated by taking the square root of Simpson's diversity index across productive rearrangements. TCRdb holds this immuneACCESS table with in-frame rearrangements only. Some clones are missing; in checked studies, unresolved V genes explain under half, and the rest has no known cause. D and trimming come from the DNA, and the V and J calls and clone size come from that table. This sample lists approximately 46,000 clones; roughly 84% were detected once. Together, the top ten hold about 13% of the sample.

This receptor was obtained from a woman aged 70-85 years in a cohort sampled during active COVID-19. Sequenced material: peripheral blood. The V and J segments used are TRBV2 and TRBJ1-5; TRBD1 is a possible D gene, resting on 5 matching bases. The sequenced DNA is TGTGCCAGCAGTGATGGGGGGAATAGCAATCAGCCCCAGCATTTT. Its product reads: CASSDGGNSNQPQHF.